This T cell receptor (beta chain) originates from a study of blood T cell repertoires in COVID-19. Study details: Acute-phase and convalescent COVID-19 samples originated in the United States, Italy and Spain.

TCRdb's copy holds only in-frame clones and misses some; the assay was immunoSEQ multiplex PCR. The table lists 200,000 to 250,000 clones, about four fifths of them singletons. This TCR derives from a man older than 75 with acute or convalescent COVID-19. The material sequenced was peripheral blood.

For the CDR3, the DNA is TGTGCCAGCAGCGTCTCCGTGGATACGCAGTATTTT. Translating it yields CASSVSVDTQYF. V and J are TRBV5-6 and TRBJ2-3, with no clear D. The CDR3 runs to 12 residues. V was shortened by 4 bases and J by 6 bases, with 9 bases between the two germline ends. Germline lookup yields CDR1 SGHDT and CDR2 YYEEEE. Looking up the rest from reference TRBV5-6 and TRBJ2-3 gives the full variable domain: DAGVTQSPTHLIKTRGQQVTLRCSPKSGHDTVSWYQQALGQGPQFIFQYYEEEERQRGNFPDRFSGHQFPNYSSELNVNALLLGDSALYLCASSVSVDTQYFGPGTRLTVL.